This T cell receptor beta chain was profiled in a study of metastatic and nonmetastatic thyroid tumors. Patients had received no treatment of any kind before thyroid surgery. The germline V gene has CDR1 SEHNR and CDR2 FQNEAQ (reference sequence). V gave up 5 bases and J gave up 2 bases; unmatched junction bases: 3. This CDR3 has 15 residues. This clone has a count of ten or more. TCRdb re-clonotyped the PCR reads through MiXCR. The table includes 50,000 to 70,000 clones, less than 5% detected once. This clonotype was obtained from a female donor with papillary thyroid cancer or a benign thyroid nodule (not recorded which). Some clones in this sample may be carry-over from other donors' samples. This chain uses TRBV7-9 with TRBJ2-5; 12 nucleotides match TRBD2. Input material: blood. The CDR3: CASSPGLAGQETQYF. The CDR3 bases are TGTGCCAGCAGCCCCGGACTAGCGGGACAAGAGACCCAGTACTTC.